The present TCR beta chain was sequenced within a study of T cell responses to AZD1222 COVID-19 vaccine. Comments on this clone: Its antigen is currently unknown.

The ends were cut back, 4 bases at V and 7 bases at J, with 10 bases in the middle. CDR1 and CDR2 from the germline V gene are MNHEY and SVGEGT. The CDR3 runs to 12 residues. Data came from immunoSEQ multiplex PCR; TCRdb stores just in-frame clones and leaves some out. The data hold fewer than 200,000 clones, with around nine tenths observed a single time. Study-wide findings and caveats: Distributed over spike, vaccine-associated CD4 TCRs predominated at 160-218 and 743-854. The sample set comprised mostly white British donors with more females, and clonal diversity was possibly underestimated.

The chain carries TRBV6-2 or TRBV6-3 and TRBJ1-1, with D uncertain. This specimen consisted of peripheral blood, obtained 28 days after the second dose of the MenACWY control vaccine. This clonotype was sampled from an adult who received the MenACWY meningococcal vaccine as a control. The CDR3 is CASSWAAHEAFF. Written as DNA, the CDR3 is TGTGCCAGCAGTTGGGCAGCCCATGAAGCTTTCTTT.